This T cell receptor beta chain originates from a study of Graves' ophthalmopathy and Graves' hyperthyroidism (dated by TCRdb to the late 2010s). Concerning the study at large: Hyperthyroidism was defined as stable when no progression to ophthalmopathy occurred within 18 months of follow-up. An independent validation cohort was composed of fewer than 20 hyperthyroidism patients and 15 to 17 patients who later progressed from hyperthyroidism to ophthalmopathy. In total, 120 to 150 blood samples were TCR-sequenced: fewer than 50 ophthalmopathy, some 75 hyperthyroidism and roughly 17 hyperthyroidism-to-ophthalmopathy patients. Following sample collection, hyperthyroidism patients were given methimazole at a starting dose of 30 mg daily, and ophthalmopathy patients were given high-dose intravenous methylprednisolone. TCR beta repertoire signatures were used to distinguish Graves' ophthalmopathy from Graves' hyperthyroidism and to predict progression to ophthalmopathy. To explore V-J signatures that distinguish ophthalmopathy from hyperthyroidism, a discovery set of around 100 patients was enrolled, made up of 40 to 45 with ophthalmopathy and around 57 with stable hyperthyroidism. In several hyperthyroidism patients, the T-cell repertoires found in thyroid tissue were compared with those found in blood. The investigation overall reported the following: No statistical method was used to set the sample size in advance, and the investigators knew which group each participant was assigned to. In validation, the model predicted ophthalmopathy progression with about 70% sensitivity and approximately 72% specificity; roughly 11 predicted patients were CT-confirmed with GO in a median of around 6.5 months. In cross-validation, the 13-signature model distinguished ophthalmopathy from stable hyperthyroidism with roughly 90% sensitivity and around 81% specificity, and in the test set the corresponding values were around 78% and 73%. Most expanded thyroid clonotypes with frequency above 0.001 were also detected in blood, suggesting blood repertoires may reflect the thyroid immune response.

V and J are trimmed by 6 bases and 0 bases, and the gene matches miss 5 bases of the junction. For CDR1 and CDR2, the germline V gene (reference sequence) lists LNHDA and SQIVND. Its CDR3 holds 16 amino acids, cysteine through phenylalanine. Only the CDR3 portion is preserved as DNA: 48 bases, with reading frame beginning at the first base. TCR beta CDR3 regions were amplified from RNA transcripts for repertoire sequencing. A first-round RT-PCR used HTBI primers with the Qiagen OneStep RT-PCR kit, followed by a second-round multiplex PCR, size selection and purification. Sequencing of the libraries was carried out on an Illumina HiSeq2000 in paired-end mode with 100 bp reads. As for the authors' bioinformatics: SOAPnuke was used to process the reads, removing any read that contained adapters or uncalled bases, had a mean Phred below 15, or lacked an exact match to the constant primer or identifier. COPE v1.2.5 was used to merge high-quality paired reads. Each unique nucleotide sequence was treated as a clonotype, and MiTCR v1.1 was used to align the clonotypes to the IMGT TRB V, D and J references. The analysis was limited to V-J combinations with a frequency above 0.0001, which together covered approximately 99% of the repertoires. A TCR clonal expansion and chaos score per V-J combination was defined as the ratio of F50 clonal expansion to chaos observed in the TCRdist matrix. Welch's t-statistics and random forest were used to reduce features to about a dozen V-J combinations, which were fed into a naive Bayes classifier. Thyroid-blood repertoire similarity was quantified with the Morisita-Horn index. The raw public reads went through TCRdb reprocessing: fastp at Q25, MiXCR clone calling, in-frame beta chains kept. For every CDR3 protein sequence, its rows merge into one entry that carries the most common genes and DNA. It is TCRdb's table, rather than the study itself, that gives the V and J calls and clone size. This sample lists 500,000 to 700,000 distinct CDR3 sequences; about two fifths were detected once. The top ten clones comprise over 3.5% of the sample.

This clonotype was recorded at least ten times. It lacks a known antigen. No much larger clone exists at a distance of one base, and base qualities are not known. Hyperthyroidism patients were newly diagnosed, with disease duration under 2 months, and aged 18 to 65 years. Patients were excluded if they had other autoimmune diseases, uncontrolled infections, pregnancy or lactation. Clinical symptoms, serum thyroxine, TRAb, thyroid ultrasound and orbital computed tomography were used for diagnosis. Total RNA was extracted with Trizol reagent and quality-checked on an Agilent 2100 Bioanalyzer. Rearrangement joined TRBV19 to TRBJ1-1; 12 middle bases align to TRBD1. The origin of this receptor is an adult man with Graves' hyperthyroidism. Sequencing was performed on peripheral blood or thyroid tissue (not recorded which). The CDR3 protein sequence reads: CASRGTGGLMNTEAFF. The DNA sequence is TGTGCCAGTAGGGGGACAGGGGGCTTGATGAACACTGAAGCTTTCTTT.